This T cell receptor (beta chain) was identified in a study of long-term antiretroviral therapy in people with HIV. Study-level information: The immediate-ART recommendation dates to 2015, and the earliest samples predate it by about a decade.

Running of the v3.0 immunoSEQ assay took place at survey level. Using immunoSEQ multiplex PCR, the repertoire was profiled, and TCRdb retains in-frame clones only, with some absent. The top ten clones hold approximately 7.8% of a sample with under 30,000 clones, 75% to 90% of them seen once. Regarding this clone: No antigen is known for it.

The study, taken as a whole, reports: Investigators report no available data on ART adherence, viral resistance or therapy changes.

DNA was extracted from approximately 1-10 million thawed cryopreserved PBMC. Between the trimmed V and J ends, which lost 0 bases and 0 bases, there was a span of 9 bases. The CDR3 loop spans 16 amino acids. Germline V gene lookup returns CDR1 LNHDA and CDR2 SQIVND (reference sequence). The chain employs TRBV19 and TRBJ2-1; D unclear. The TCR comes from a man aged 40-50 years with HIV. The sequencing used unsorted PBMCs, collected 0.3 years after starting antiretroviral therapy. DNA for the CDR3: TGTGCCAGTAGTATAGAGGTCAGCTTCTCCTACAATGAGCAGTTCTTC. This codes for CASSIEVSFSYNEQFF.